The clone carrying this T cell receptor (beta chain) was counted a few times. Its antigen is not known. The data derive from a study of OX40 agonist ivuxolimab in advanced cancers. Findings and caveats of the study: Average numbers of expanded clones were greater in CD8+ T cells than in CD4+.

Clones were sequenced by immunoSEQ multiplex PCR, and TCRdb holds only the in-frame ones, with some missing. The sample includes around 80,000 clones, approximately 92% of them seen just once. Autoimmune disease history or systemic immunosuppression led to patient exclusion. Blood sampling was done at baseline, cycle 4 day 1, and cycle 7 day 1. Sequenced here: CD4+ or CD8+ T cells sorted from blood, sampled in a trial of the OX40 agonist ivuxolimab. The clonotype originates from an adult with an advanced solid tumor such as melanoma, head and neck, liver or kidney cancer.

In DNA form, the CDR3 reads TGTGCCATCAGTGAGAGGGGGCAGGGGGAGAATGAGCAGTTCTTC. Translating it yields CAISERGQGENEQFF. J is TRBJ2-1 and V is TRBV10-3; 7 positions agree with TRBD1. Germline-derived CDR1 and CDR2 are ENHRY and SYGVKD. After removal of 2 bases from V and 7 bases from J, the junction contained 8 bases not matched to a gene. The CDR3 has 15 amino acids.